The T cell receptor beta chain under discussion was sequenced for a study of regulatory dendritic cells for organ transplantation. Whole-study context: Regulatory dendritic cells were monocyte-derived, receiving vitamin D3 on days 0 and 4 and IL-10 on day 4.

Produced via immunoSEQ multiplex PCR; TCRdb's table is partial and in-frame only. The sample carries about 21,000 clones, 85% recorded once. With respect to this clone: No antigen is known for it.

Sorted subsets were CFSE-labeled and cultured around five days with allogeneic dendritic cells. FACS sorted CD4+ or CD8+ T cells into CD45RA+ naive and CD45RO+ memory. This sequence was found in a human donor in good health. The sample taken for sequencing was naive CD4+ T cells from blood cultured with dendritic cells. This sample's subset: CD45RA+ naive T cells.

The CDR3 spells CATSRTTGIPHEQYF. The CDR3 DNA follows: TGTGCCACCAGCAGAACAACAGGGATCCCCCACGAGCAGTACTTC. The gene calls are TRBV15 and TRBJ2-7, with D perhaps matching TRBD1 (6 bases). CDR1 and CDR2 from the germline V gene are LNHNV and YYDKDF (reference sequence). V gave up 2 bases and J gave up 5 bases, with 16 bases separating them. The CDR3 has 15 residues. Filled out from reference TRBV15 and TRBJ2-7, the complete variable domain reads DAMVIQNPRYQVTQFGKPVTLSCSQTLNHNVMYWYQQKSSQAPKLLFHYYDKDFNNEADTPDNFQSRRPNTSFCFLDIRSPGLGDTAMYLCATSRTTGIPHEQYFGPGTRLTVT.